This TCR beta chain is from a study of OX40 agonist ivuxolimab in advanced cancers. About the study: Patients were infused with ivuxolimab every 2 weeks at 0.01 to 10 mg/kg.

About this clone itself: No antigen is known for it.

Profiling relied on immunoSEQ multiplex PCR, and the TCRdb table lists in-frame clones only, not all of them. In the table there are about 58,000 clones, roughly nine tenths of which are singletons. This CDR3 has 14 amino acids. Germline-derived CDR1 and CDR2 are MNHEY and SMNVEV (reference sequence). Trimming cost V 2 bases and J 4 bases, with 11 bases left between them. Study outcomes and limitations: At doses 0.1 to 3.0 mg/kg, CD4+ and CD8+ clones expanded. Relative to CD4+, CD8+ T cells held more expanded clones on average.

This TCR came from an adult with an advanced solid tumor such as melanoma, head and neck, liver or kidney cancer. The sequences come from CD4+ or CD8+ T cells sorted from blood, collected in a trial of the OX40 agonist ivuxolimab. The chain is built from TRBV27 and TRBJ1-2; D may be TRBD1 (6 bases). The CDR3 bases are TGTGCCAGCAGTTTAGTCGGACAGTCCTATGGCTACACCTTC. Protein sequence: CASSLVGQSYGYTF.